The rows below give T cell receptor beta chains drawn from one sample of a study of Tregs in tolerant kidney transplant recipients. Method: immunoSEQ multiplex PCR; TCRdb's copy keeps in-frame clones and lacks some. Of roughly 1,700 clones listed, about half were seen once; the top ten hold more than 20%. For these receptors, no antigen is known. Input material: Tregs from blood cultured with allogeneic cells. These receptors were collected from a human donor in good health. CDR3s include the opening cysteine and the closing phenylalanine or tryptophan. A D gene is named only where the DNA matches it firmly. Clone size is shown for a subset of rows, as once, few, many or a class of expanded clone.

clone_size d_call j_call v_call cdr3_nt cdr3_aa
few - TRBJ2-7 TRBV7-9 TGTGCCAGCAGCTTAGCGGATAGGGGACGCTCCTACGAGCAGTACTTC CASSLADRGRSYEQYF
medium-sized TRBD1 TRBJ2-2 TRBV9 TGTGCCAGCAAAAGGACAGGATACACCGGGGAGCTGTTTTTT CASKRTGYTGELFF
- - TRBJ2-7 TRBV11-3 TGTGCCAGCAGCTTATGGGGGACCCCTCGCGAGCAGTACTTC CASSLWGTPREQYF
few TRBD2 TRBJ2-4 TRBV9 TGTGCCAGCAGCGTATCACCGGGAGGGCCGCAAAACATTCAGTACTTC CASSVSPGGPQNIQYF
medium-sized - TRBJ1-1 TRBV4-2 TGTGCCAGCAGCCAAACCCTGGGCAGGGAGAATGAAGCTTTCTTT CASSQTLGRENEAFF
- - TRBJ2-5 TRBV7-2 TGTGCCAGCAGCCCCCCTAGGGCGGGTGGCCAAGAGACCCAGTACTTC CASSPPRAGGQETQYF
- TRBD1 TRBJ2-3 TRBV19 TGTGCCAGTAGTCTCCGGGACAGGGATTACACAGATACGCAGTATTTT CASSLRDRDYTDTQYF
- - TRBJ2-3 TRBV5-4 TGTGCCAGCAGCTTGTCAGGCAATACGCAGTATTTT CASSLSGNTQYF
- - TRBJ2-7 TRBV9 TGTGCCAGCAGCGTAGGGCCGGGCCCCTACGAGCAGTACTTC CASSVGPGPYEQYF
few - TRBJ2-7 TRBV18 TGTGCCAGCTCAACAGACAGCTACGAGCAGTACTTC CASSTDSYEQYF
few - TRBJ1-6 TRBV18 TGTGCCAGCTCACCAGCCCTAGAGGCCTCACCCCTCCACTTT CASSPALEASPLHF
- - TRBJ1-1 TRBV27 TGTGCCAGCAGTTCGGGCCTCCTCGGGATGAACACTGAAGCTTTCTTT CASSSGLLGMNTEAFF
- TRBD2 TRBJ2-2 TRBV6-5 TGTGCCATCAGTGGCAGGACTAGCCACGGGGAGCTGTTTTTT CAISGRTSHGELFF
medium-sized - TRBJ2-7 TRBV6-4 TGTGCCAGCAAGAAAGACAGTTTAAACGAGCAGTACTTC CASKKDSLNEQYF
once - TRBJ2-5 TRBV5-3 TGTGCCAGCAGCTTCGCGCAAGAGACCCAGTACTTC CASSFAQETQYF
few - TRBJ1-1 TRBV2 TGTGCCAGCAGTGTAATGAGAGGGGCTGAAGCTTTCTTT CASSVMRGAEAFF
large TRBD1 TRBJ2-5 TRBV7-9 TGTGCCAGCAGCTTAGTAAGAGGTACTAGGGACAGGGGTCAAGAGACCCAGTACTTC CASSLVRGTRDRGQETQYF
large TRBD2 TRBJ2-7 TRBV27 TGTGCCAGCAGCGGACTAGCGGGGTTCGACGAGCAGTACTTC CASSGLAGFDEQYF
- TRBD1 TRBJ1-2 TRBV10-3 TGTGCCATCAGTGAGCCGCGTGTCAGGGGGCGCTTCAGCTATGGCTACACCTTC CAISEPRVRGRFSYGYTF
- - TRBJ1-2 TRBV4-1 TGCGCCAGCAGCCAAGAAGCTAGATATGGCTACACCTTC CASSQEARYGYTF
- - TRBJ1-5 TRBV7-3 TGTGCCAGCGGATCGAGGGTGGATCAGCCCCAGCATTTT CASGSRVDQPQHF
- - TRBJ2-7 TRBV15 TGTGCCACCAGCATAGGGGGGGAATCCTCCTACGAGCAGTACTTC CATSIGGESSYEQYF
once TRBD1 TRBJ1-4 TRBV6-8 TGTGCCAGCAGTGAACAGGACAGGGGTAATGAAAAACTGTTTTTT CASSEQDRGNEKLFF
- TRBD2 TRBJ2-1 TRBV7-3 TGTGCCAGCAGCTTAACTAGCGGGAGTGGGCACAATGAGCAGTTCTTC CASSLTSGSGHNEQFF
- - TRBJ1-6 TRBV19 TGTGCCAGTAAGGAGGCTTTTAATTCACCCCTCCACTTT CASKEAFNSPLHF
- - TRBJ2-1 TRBV11-2 TGTGCCAGCAGCTTAGTAGGGAACTCCTACAATGAGCAGTTCTTC CASSLVGNSYNEQFF